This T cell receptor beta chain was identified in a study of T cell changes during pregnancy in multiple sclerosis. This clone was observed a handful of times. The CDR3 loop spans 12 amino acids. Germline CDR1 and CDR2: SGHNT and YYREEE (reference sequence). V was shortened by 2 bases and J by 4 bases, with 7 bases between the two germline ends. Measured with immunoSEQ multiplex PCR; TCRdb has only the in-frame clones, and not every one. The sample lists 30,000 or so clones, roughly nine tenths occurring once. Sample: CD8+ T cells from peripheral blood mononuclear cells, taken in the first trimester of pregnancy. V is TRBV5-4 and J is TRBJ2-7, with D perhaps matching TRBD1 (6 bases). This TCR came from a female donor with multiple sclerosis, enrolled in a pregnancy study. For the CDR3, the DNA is TGTGCCAGCAGCTTACAGGGTTACGAGCAGTACTTC. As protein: CASSLQGYEQYF.